The 8 T cell receptor beta chains below come from one sample, sequenced in a study of response to subunit inactivated influenza vaccine. TCRdb fed the RT-PCR reads into MiXCR, producing one record per CDR3 protein. Seen here are about half a million distinct CDR3 sequences, roughly 27% observed once, and the top ten hold approximately 2%. This specimen consisted of CD4+ T cells sorted from PBMCs, obtained about 5 days after vaccination. The receptors derive from a man aged 45-60 years who received an inactivated influenza vaccine.

This clonotype was counted a few times. The chain carries TRBV7-8 and TRBJ1-6; 9 nucleotides align to TRBD1. V was pared by 5 bases and J by 9 bases, with 5 bases of the junction left unmatched. The CDR3 length is 14 residues. Germline V lookup: CDR1 SGHVS, CDR2 FQNEAQ. CDR3 nucleotides: TGTGCCAGCAGCCTGCGACAGGGGGGTTCACCCCTCCACTTT. Its translation: CASSLRQGGSPLHF.

CDR3 in amino acids: CASSAQVSLYEQYF. The CDR3 region has the DNA TGTGCCAGCAGCGCTCAGGTTTCCCTCTACGAGCAGTACTTC. The chain links TRBV7-2 to TRBJ2-7; D is unclear. This CDR3 has 14 residues. V was pared by 5 bases and J by 3 bases, with 14 bases between. From germline, CDR1 is SGHTA and CDR2 FQGNSA.

Regarding this clonotype: Germline is not matched at one junction end, which may reflect a read error. This chain connects TRBV6-1 to TRBJ1-5; D unresolved. The CDR3 length is 13 residues. Per germline, CDR1 MNHNS and CDR2 SASEGT. CDR3 residues: CASSDSQYQPHHF. The DNA for the CDR3 is TGTGCCAGCAGTGATAGCCAGTATCAGCCCCATCATTTT.

This clonotype has only a few counts. This chain joins TRBV5-1 and TRBJ2-2, with D tentatively TRBD1 (6 bases). The CDR3 spans 15 residues. Germline CDR1 reads SGHRS; CDR2 reads YFSETQ. V was trimmed by 2 bases and J by 2 bases, leaving 10 bases between them. The CDR3 sequence: CASSLQGENTGELFF. The CDR3 nucleotides are TGCGCCAGCAGCTTACAGGGAGAAAACACCGGGGAGCTGTTTTTT.

This clonotype was counted at least ten times. V and J are TRBV7-2 and TRBJ2-2, with D unresolved. The CDR3 sequence is 14 residues long. Per the germline V gene, CDR1 is SGHTA and CDR2 is FQGNSA. V was trimmed by 0 bases and J by 8 bases, leaving 10 bases between them. CDR3 nucleotides: TGTGCCAGCAGCTTAGCGCACAAGACGGGGGAGCTGTTTTTT. Amino acid sequence: CASSLAHKTGELFF. The full variable domain, completed using reference TRBV7-2 and TRBJ2-2, is GAGVSQSPSNKVTEKGKDVELRCDPISGHTALYWYRQSLGQGLEFLIYFQGNSAPDKSGLPSDRFSAERTGGSVSTLTIQRTQQEDSAVYLCASSLAHKTGELFFGEGSRLTVL.

This chain connects TRBV10-3 to TRBJ1-5; 7 positions agree with TRBD1. V was pared by 4 bases and J by 5 bases, with 2 bases of the junction left unmatched. Germline values: CDR1 ENHRY, CDR2 SYGVKD. The CDR3 runs to 13 residues. For the CDR3, the DNA is TGTGCCATCAGTGGAGGGACAGATCAGCCCCAGCATTTT. This encodes CAISGGTDQPQHF.

The CDR3 DNA sequence: TGTGCCAGCAGCTTAGATTTGGGGCCTTACGAGCAGTACTTC. This encodes CASSLDLGPYEQYF. V is TRBV11-2 and J is TRBJ2-7; possible D gene TRBD1, 5 bases. The length of the CDR3 is 14 residues. Germline CDR1 SGHAT, CDR2 FQNNGV. Trimming stripped 0 bases from V and 4 bases from J, with 10 bases between. Variable domain in full (rest from reference TRBV11-2 and TRBJ2-7): EAGVAQSPRYKIIEKRQSVAFWCNPISGHATLYWYQQILGQGPKLLIQFQNNGVVDDSQLPKDRFSAERLKGVDSTLKIQPAKLEDSAVYLCASSLDLGPYEQYFGPGTRLTVT.

The chain joins TRBV4-3 to TRBJ2-7; D gene uncertain. Trimming stripped 4 bases from V and 4 bases from J, with 20 bases between. Germline loops: CDR1 LGHNA, CDR2 YSLEER. The CDR3 loop spans 16 amino acids. As DNA, the CDR3 is TGCGCCAGCAGCCCTTTAACTACTACCCCCATTTACGAGCAGTACTTC. This translates into CASSPLTTTPIYEQYF.